One T cell receptor beta chain is described in this entry. What it binds is not known. This same CDR3 is encoded by further DNA sequences in the sample. Time point of the sample: week 23, last vaccination. Vaccinated patients received 300 ug of mutant IDH1 20-mer peptide per dose, with topical imiquimod. These data belong to a study of a mutant IDH1 vaccine in newly diagnosed glioma. Study overall: Vaccine administration was initiated 4-6 weeks following radiotherapy alone, or with temozolomide cycles. Patients' prior therapy spanned radiotherapy, temozolomide, or both; most underwent both. Points from the study as a whole: Any relationship between pseudoprogression and changes in top peripheral T cell clonotypes seemed absent.

The repertoire was sequenced with immunoSEQ multiplex PCR; TCRdb's copy has only in-frame clones and lacks some. The sample holds roughly 76,000 clones, approximately 85% seen once. This CDR3 has 13 amino acids. Trimming cost V 9 bases and J 3 bases, with 12 bases left between them. Germline V gene lookup returns CDR1 MNHEY and CDR2 SMNVEV (reference sequence). The chain combines TRBV27 with TRBJ1-3; no definite D call. This receptor was identified in a young man with glioma. Some clones in this sample may be carry-over from other donors' samples. The sequences come from PBMCs, collected from a glioma patient whose treatment included an IDH1 peptide vaccine. CDR3 bases: TGTGCCAGTAGTCTCACTGGTGGAAACACCATATATTTT. This encodes CASSLTGGNTIYF.